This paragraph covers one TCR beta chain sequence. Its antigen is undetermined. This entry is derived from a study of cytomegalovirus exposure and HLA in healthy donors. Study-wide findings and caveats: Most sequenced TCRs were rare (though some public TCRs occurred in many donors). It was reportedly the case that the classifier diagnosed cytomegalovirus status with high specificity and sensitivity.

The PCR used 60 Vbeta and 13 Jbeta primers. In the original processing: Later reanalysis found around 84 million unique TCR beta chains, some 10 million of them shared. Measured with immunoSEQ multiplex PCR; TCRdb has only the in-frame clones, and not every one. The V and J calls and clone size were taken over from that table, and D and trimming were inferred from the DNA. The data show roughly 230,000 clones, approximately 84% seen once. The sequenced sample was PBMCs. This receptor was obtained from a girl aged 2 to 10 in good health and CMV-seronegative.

The CDR3, as DNA: TGTGCCAGCGGCCCCCAGGAATTGGACTACACCTTC. Amino acid sequence: CASGPQELDYTF. This chain uses TRBV5-6 with TRBJ1-2, with D uncertain. CDR3 size: 12 residues. V was trimmed by 7 bases and J by 10 bases, leaving 17 bases between them. Germline assignment: CDR1 SGHDT and CDR2 YYEEEE.